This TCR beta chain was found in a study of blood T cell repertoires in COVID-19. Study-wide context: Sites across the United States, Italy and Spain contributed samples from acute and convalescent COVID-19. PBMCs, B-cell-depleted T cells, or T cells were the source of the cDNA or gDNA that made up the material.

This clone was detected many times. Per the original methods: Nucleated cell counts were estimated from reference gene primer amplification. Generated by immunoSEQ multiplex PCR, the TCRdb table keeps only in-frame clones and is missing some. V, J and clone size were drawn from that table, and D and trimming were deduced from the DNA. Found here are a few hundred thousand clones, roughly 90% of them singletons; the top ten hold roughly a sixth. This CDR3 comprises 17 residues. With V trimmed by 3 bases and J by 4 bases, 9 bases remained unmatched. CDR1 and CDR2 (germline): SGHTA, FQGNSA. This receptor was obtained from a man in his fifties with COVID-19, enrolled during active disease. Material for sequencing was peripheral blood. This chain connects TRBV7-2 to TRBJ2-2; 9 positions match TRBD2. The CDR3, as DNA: TGTGCCAGCAGCTTGATTAGCGGGAGTGGGTTCACCGGGGAGCTGTTTTTT. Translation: CASSLISGSGFTGELFF.